A single T cell receptor (beta chain) is shown here with its context. The data were obtained in a study of blood T cell repertoires in COVID-19. Study-level information: Acute and convalescent COVID-19 samples came from the United States, Italy and Spain. PBMCs, B-cell-depleted T cells, or T cells provided the cDNA or gDNA that made up the material.

The assay was immunoSEQ multiplex PCR, and TCRdb's table has in-frame clones only and misses some. The table records fewer than 250,000 clones, around 83% of them present only once. Germline V gene sequence: CDR1 DFQATT, CDR2 SNEGSKA (reference sequence). V was cut by 3 bases and J by 0 bases, with 9 bases left in between. There are 14 residues in the CDR3. This chain connects TRBV20-1 to TRBJ2-1; D ambiguous. Sequencing was carried out using peripheral blood. The sequence was obtained from a woman aged 50 to 60 with acute or convalescent COVID-19. The CDR3 loop reads CSASKKLSYNEQFF. The CDR3 region has the DNA TGCAGTGCTAGTAAAAAGCTCTCCTACAATGAGCAGTTCTTC.